The source of this T cell receptor (beta chain) is a study of OX40 agonist ivuxolimab in advanced cancers. Using immunoSEQ multiplex PCR, the repertoire was profiled, and TCRdb retains in-frame clones only, with some absent. The profile covers 55,000 to 75,000 clones, with 87% appearing a single time and approximately 1.4% taken by the ten largest. The V gene end was trimmed by 9 bases and the J gene end by 3 bases; junction bases not matched to a gene: 7. Germline loops: CDR1 MDHEN, CDR2 SYDVKM. The CDR3 contains 14 residues. The receptor was isolated from an adult with an advanced solid tumor such as melanoma, head and neck, liver or kidney cancer. The input for sequencing was CD4+ or CD8+ T cells sorted from blood, taken in a trial of the OX40 agonist ivuxolimab. The chain recombines TRBV28 with TRBJ1-1, with TRBD1 matching 10 bases. CDR3 bases: TGTGCCAGTGAAACGGGACAGGGGTACACTGAAGCTTTCTTT. The encoded protein is CASETGQGYTEAFF. The full variable domain, with the rest looked up from reference TRBV28 and TRBJ1-1, is DVKVTQSSRYLVKRTGEKVFLECVQDMDHENMFWYRQDPGLGLRLIYFSYDVKMKEKGDIPEGYSVSREKKERFSLILESASTNQTSMYLCASETGQGYTEAFFGQGTRLTVV.